This section outlines one TCR beta chain sequence together with its context. This table comes from immunoSEQ multiplex PCR, and its TCRdb copy is limited to in-frame clones, with some not included. Among about 200,000 clones listed, around 83% were seen once. The data were obtained in a study of blood T cell repertoires in COVID-19. Study as a whole: The United States, Italy and Spain supplied acute and convalescent COVID-19 samples. Sources were T cells, B-cell-depleted T cells, or PBMCs; the material itself was cDNA or gDNA.

The CDR3 is made up of 14 amino acids. CDR1 is MNHEY and CDR2 is SMNVEV in the germline V gene (reference sequence). Trimming removed 7 bases from V and 4 bases from J, with 13 bases in between. The sample was peripheral blood. The J gene is TRBJ2-2, the V gene TRBV27, with D possibly being TRBD1 (6 bases). This TCR was sampled from a woman aged 45-65 years with COVID-19, enrolled during active disease. CDR3 DNA sequence: TGTGCCAGCACCATTCGACAGGCCACCGGGGAGCTGTTTTTT. Translating it yields CASTIRQATGELFF.